The clone carrying this T cell receptor (beta chain) came up a few times. Its target is not known. These data belong to a study of CD8 T cells in ankylosing spondylitis. Study-wide results and caveats: Typical of ankylosing spondylitis blood, it appeared, was a TCR beta motif of eight highly homologous variants. Clones that were linked to disease were CD8+ and were relatively rare in peripheral blood. Significant enrichment of disease-linked clones was reported in matched ankylosing spondylitis synovial fluid.

It was by quantitative 5'-RACE with molecular barcodes that TCR beta libraries were made. TCRdb used MiXCR to reprocess the 5' RACE reads, holding one entry per CDR3 protein. The repertoire has 350,000 to 400,000 distinct CDR3 sequences, 20% to 25% of them found once; the top ten carry roughly 13%. CDR1 is MNHEY and CDR2 is SVGAGI in the germline V gene. The J segment lost 6 bases and the V segment lost 0 bases, leaving 4 bases of the junction unmatched. CDR3 length: 15 residues. The source is a male donor with ankylosing spondylitis or in good health (not recorded which). Input material: blood, either unsorted or a sorted T cell fraction (not recorded which). The chain has TRBV6-5 and TRBJ1-1; 10 positions agree with TRBD1. The CDR3 DNA sequence: TGTGCCAGCAGTTACTCGGGACAGGGGCATCCTGAAGCTTTCTTT. It yields the protein CASSYSGQGHPEAFF.